Below, 26 T cell receptor beta chains from the same sample are listed, as sequenced in a study of T-cell memory formation after mild COVID-19. TCRdb analysed the 5' RACE reads with MiXCR anew, one entry per CDR3 protein. This table has 550,000 to 650,000 distinct CDR3 sequences, 15% to 20% appearing once. Material for sequencing was PBMCs or a T cell subset sorted from them (not recorded which). The receptor set was obtained from an adult woman who had mild COVID-19 (a few samples of this study predate the infection). Cell type and time point are not known.

This chain joins TRBV7-8 and TRBJ1-1; no firm D call. From germline, CDR1 is SGHVS and CDR2 FQNEAQ. Trimming shortened V by 1 base and J by 0 bases, and 12 bases separated the two germline ends. The CDR3 extends over 16 amino acids. CDR3 bases: TGTGCCAGCAGCTTAGGCAGACGTAGGATGAACACTGAAGCTTTCTTT. Translation: CASSLGRRRMNTEAFF.

This clonotype has a handful of counts. The genes are TRBV6-1 and TRBJ2-4; TRBD1 matches at 10 bases. Trimming at V came to 9 bases and at J to 7 bases, leaving 9 bases not matched to a gene. Looked up from germline, CDR1 is MNHNS and CDR2 is SASEGT. The CDR3 runs to 14 residues. This CDR3 is CASDRGLLGNIQYF. CDR3 sequence (DNA): TGTGCCAGTGACAGGGGGCTCCTAGGGAACATTCAGTACTTC.

The V gene is TRBV7-6, the J gene TRBJ1-2; TRBD1 might be the D (6 bases). CDR1 is SGHVS and CDR2 is FNYEAQ in the germline V gene. Trimming removed 1 base from V and 6 bases from J, with 15 bases in between. The CDR3 sequence is 15 residues long. For the CDR3, the DNA is TGTGCCAGCAGCTTAGGCGGGACGGGGGCGGATGGCTACACCTTC. Translation gives CASSLGGTGADGYTF. Full variable domain (remainder filled in from reference TRBV7-6 and TRBJ1-2): GAGVSQSPRYKVTKRGQDVALRCDPISGHVSLYWYRQALGQGPEFLTYFNYEAQQDKSGLPNDRFSAERPEGSISTLTIQRTEQRDSAMYRCASSLGGTGADGYTFGSGTRLTVV.

The chain carries TRBV9 and TRBJ1-1; possible D gene TRBD1, 6 bases. The CDR3 length is 15 residues. V shed 4 bases and J shed 0 bases, with 13 bases lying between them. Germline CDR1 and CDR2: SGDLS and YYNGEE. The CDR3 DNA reads TGTGCCAGCAGCCCATCCGGACAGCTGAACACTGAAGCTTTCTTT. Protein product: CASSPSGQLNTEAFF.

The V and J genes are TRBV12-3 or TRBV12-4 and TRBJ2-3; TRBD2 is a possible D gene (5 bases). Deletions cut 3 bases from V and 2 bases from J, with 15 bases between. The CDR3 has 16 residues. The CDR3 DNA is TGTGCCAGCAGTTTTCCCCGGGGAGAAACCACAGATACGCAGTATTTT. Protein product: CASSFPRGETTDTQYF.

This clonotype appeared a few times. J is TRBJ1-1 and V is TRBV20-1; 7 nucleotides align to TRBD1. CDR1 is DFQATT and CDR2 is SNEGSKA in the germline V gene (reference sequence). Trimming at V came to 1 base and at J to 0 bases, leaving 5 bases not matched to a gene. This CDR3 region has 15 residues. This chain's CDR3 is CSARVAQGMNTEAFF. The CDR3 region has the DNA TGCAGTGCTAGAGTGGCACAGGGGATGAACACTGAAGCTTTCTTT.

This clonotype was seen a few times. V usage is TRBV5-6 and J usage is TRBJ2-3; D might be TRBD1 or TRBD2, each matching 5 bases. The germline V gene has CDR1 SGHDT and CDR2 YYEEEE. The V and J ends lost 0 bases and 1 base respectively, with 15 bases between them. There are 17 residues in the CDR3. CDR3 residues: CASSLGGTATGTDTQYF. CDR3 coding DNA: TGTGCCAGCAGCTTGGGGGGGACGGCTACGGGCACAGATACGCAGTATTTT.

The sample holds a few counts of this clonotype. This chain uses TRBV7-9 with TRBJ2-3; 13 nucleotides align to TRBD2. This CDR3 comprises 17 residues. Germline V CDR1 and CDR2: SEHNR, FQNEAQ (reference sequence). V was pared by 5 bases and J by 0 bases, with 5 bases of the junction left unmatched. The CDR3, as DNA: TGTGCCAGCAGCGACGGACTAGCGGGGGCGAGCACAGATACGCAGTATTTT. Translated: CASSDGLAGASTDTQYF.

This clonotype has more than one count but fewer than ten. The V gene is TRBV4-2, the J gene TRBJ2-3, with a possible D match to TRBD1 (6 bases). The CDR3 sequence is 17 residues long. Between the trimmed V and J ends, which lost 1 base and 6 bases, there was a span of 20 bases. Germline V gene data show CDR1 as LGHNA and CDR2 as YNFKEQ. The CDR3 is CASSQGRGDIWADTQYF. DNA for the CDR3: TGTGCCAGCAGCCAAGGCAGGGGTGATATTTGGGCGGATACGCAGTATTTT.

The chain carries TRBV6-1 and TRBJ1-4; TRBD1 matches at 7 bases. V lost 5 bases to trimming and J lost 1 base; unmatched junction nucleotides: 1. This CDR3 spans 14 amino acids. CDR1 is MNHNS, CDR2 SASEGT, per germline. The chain's CDR3 is CASSPGGTNEKLFF. The CDR3 DNA is TGTGCCAGCAGTCCAGGGGGAACTAATGAAAAACTGTTTTTT.

The chain employs TRBV11-2 and TRBJ2-3; TRBD2 aligns across 8 bases. CDR3 length equals 17 residues. Germline V gene lookup returns CDR1 SGHAT and CDR2 FQNNGV. V was clipped by 5 bases and J by 2 bases; unmatched bases: 12. The CDR3 spells CASSHGLAGGYTDTQYF. CDR3 coding DNA: TGTGCCAGCAGCCATGGACTTGCGGGAGGATACACAGATACGCAGTATTTT.

This clonotype appeared a few times. The rearrangement uses TRBV30 and TRBJ2-7; D is unresolved. Germline V gene sequence: CDR1 GTSNPN, CDR2 SVGIG (reference sequence). This CDR3 has 12 residues. V gave up 1 base and J gave up 5 bases, with 9 bases separating them. The CDR3 region has the DNA TGTGCCTGGAGTGGCGGCAGCAACGAGCAGTACTTC. Amino acids: CAWSGGSNEQYF.

V is TRBV4-1 and J is TRBJ1-4; the D is unclear. V gave up 4 bases and J gave up 0 bases, with 6 bases separating them. The CDR3 has 14 residues. The germline V gene encodes CDR1 MGHRA and CDR2 YSYEKL. CDR3 nucleotides: TGCGCCAGCAGCCTGATCTCAACTAATGAAAAACTGTTTTTT. Protein sequence: CASSLISTNEKLFF.

The gene calls are TRBV5-1 and TRBJ1-3, with D uncertain. The CDR3 length is 15 residues. Trimming shortened V by 4 bases and J by 0 bases, and 11 bases separated the two germline ends. Germline values: CDR1 SGHRS, CDR2 YFSETQ. CDR3 DNA: TGCGCCAGCAGCGTTGGACCGAACTCTGGAAACACCATATATTTT. This sequence encodes CASSVGPNSGNTIYF.

This clonotype was picked up a small number of times. The chain links TRBV29-1 to TRBJ2-7, with 7 bases fitting TRBD1. Per germline, CDR1 SQVTM and CDR2 ANQGSEA. V dropped 4 bases and J dropped 6; count of bases not matched to a gene: 9. This CDR3 has 13 residues. In nucleotides, the CDR3 is TGCAGCGTTGTTAGACAGGGAAGGGTCGAGCAGTACTTC. It encodes CSVVRQGRVEQYF.

The chain is built from TRBV3-1 and TRBJ2-1, with D tentatively TRBD1 (7 bases). The CDR3 contains 15 residues. With 1 base removed from V and 7 bases from J, the gap between germline ends came to 14 bases. Germline assignment: CDR1 LGHDT and CDR2 YNNKEL (reference sequence). DNA of the CDR3: TGTGCCAGCAGCCAAGGTGTACAGGGGACTAATGAGCAGTTCTTC. Protein: CASSQGVQGTNEQFF.

This clonotype was detected a few times. The J gene is TRBJ2-7, the V gene TRBV3-1; D remains ambiguous. V lost 3 bases, J lost 6 bases, and 21 bases lay in between. CDR3 length: 16 residues. Germline V CDR1 and CDR2: LGHDT, YNNKEL (reference sequence). For the CDR3, the DNA is TGTGCCAGCAGCCACCCCCGCCGCCTTTCACCCCTCGAGCAGTACTTC. This gives the protein CASSHPRRLSPLEQYF.

This clonotype was counted a few times. V and J are TRBV9 and TRBJ2-4; 7 bases line up with TRBD1. The germline V gene has CDR1 SGDLS and CDR2 YYNGEE. Unmatched junction bases numbered 6, after V lost 3 bases and J lost 0 bases. The length of the CDR3 is 16 residues. The CDR3 spells CASSAGGQIAKNIQYF. Here the CDR3 DNA reads TGTGCCAGCAGCGCTGGGGGACAGATAGCCAAAAACATTCAGTACTTC. The full variable domain, its missing parts supplied by reference TRBV9 and TRBJ2-4, is DSGVTQTPKHLITATGQRVTLRCSPRSGDLSVYWYQQSLDQGLQFLIQYYNGEERAKGNILERFSAQQFPDLHSELNLSSLELGDSALYFCASSAGGQIAKNIQYFGAGTRLSVL.

The chain uses TRBV3-1 and TRBJ2-1; the match to TRBD2 covers 14 bases. CDR3 length: 13 amino acids. V lost 7 bases, J lost 10 bases, and 3 bases stayed unmatched. Germline values: CDR1 LGHDT, CDR2 YNNKEL (reference sequence). CDR3: CASNGLAGGEQFF. The CDR3 nucleotides are TGTGCCAGCAATGGACTAGCGGGGGGCGAGCAGTTCTTC.

This clonotype was seen a handful of times. The chain joins TRBV20-1 to TRBJ2-4; possibly TRBD2 for D (6 bases). The CDR3 loop spans 14 amino acids. The germline gives CDR1 DFQATT, CDR2 SNEGSKA (reference sequence). V was clipped by 4 bases and J by 9 bases, with 19 bases between them. As DNA, the CDR3 is TGCAGTGCTACCGCGAGTGGGAGGTCCGGCATTCAGTACTTC. The encoded protein is CSATASGRSGIQYF.

V is TRBV29-1 and J is TRBJ1-1; D is ambiguous. Trimming removed 4 bases from V and 4 bases from J, with 4 bases in between. There are 10 residues in the CDR3. CDR1 and CDR2 (germline): SQVTM, ANQGSEA. DNA for the CDR3: TGCAGCGTTGCCCGCACTGAAGCTTTCTTT. Translated: CSVARTEAFF.

This clonotype has at least ten counts. The gene calls are TRBV2 and TRBJ2-1; 10 bases match TRBD2. V trimming: 5 bases; J trimming: 4 bases; junction bases outside the gene matches: 2. The germline V gene has CDR1 SNHLY and CDR2 FYNNEI. The CDR3 length is 14 residues. Written as DNA, the CDR3 is TGTGCCAGCAGTAGGACTAGCGGATACAATGAGCAGTTCTTC. Translating gives CASSRTSGYNEQFF.

This clonotype was counted a few times. The rearrangement joins TRBV4-2 to TRBJ2-7, with D unresolved. The CDR3 has 16 residues. Germline assignment: CDR1 LGHNA and CDR2 YNFKEQ. V lost 4 bases and J lost 2, with 18 bases in between. The CDR3 here is CASSRTDPTAAYEQYF. In DNA, the CDR3 is TGTGCCAGCAGCCGAACAGATCCGACTGCTGCCTACGAGCAGTACTTC.

The V and J genes are TRBV3-1 and TRBJ1-1, with D hard to call. Germline V gene data show CDR1 as LGHDT and CDR2 as YNNKEL (reference sequence). Trimming shortened V by 3 bases and J by 2 bases, and 10 bases separated the two germline ends. The CDR3 contains 14 residues. This CDR3 reads CASSQPQANTEAFF. DNA of the CDR3: TGTGCCAGCAGCCAGCCCCAGGCTAACACTGAAGCTTTCTTT.

This clonotype was detected only a few times. The chain joins TRBV3-1 to TRBJ2-5; 8 bases agree with TRBD2. Trimming took 1 base from V and 4 from J; bases not matched to a gene: 5. The length of the CDR3 is 15 residues. Germline V gives CDR1 LGHDT, CDR2 YNNKEL (reference sequence). This chain's CDR3 is CASSQGVSGVETQYF. CDR3 bases: TGTGCCAGCAGCCAAGGGGTTAGCGGGGTAGAGACCCAGTACTTC.

The chain recombines TRBV19 with TRBJ2-1; D gene uncertain. The CDR3 length is 13 residues. The ends were cut back, 1 base at V and 6 bases at J, with 7 bases in the middle. Germline CDR1 and CDR2: LNHDA and SQIVND (reference sequence). Here the CDR3 reads CASSIVVLNEQFF. The CDR3 DNA reads as TGTGCCAGTAGTATAGTCGTGCTCAATGAGCAGTTCTTC.